Below, 18 T cell receptor beta chains from the same sample are listed, as sequenced in a study of cytomegalovirus exposure and HLA in healthy donors. The primer mix had 60 Vbeta and 13 Jbeta primers. Some clones are missing from TCRdb's copy, which holds only in-frame ones; the method was immunoSEQ multiplex PCR. The sample table includes roughly 34,000 clones. The sequenced sample was PBMCs. The source of these receptors is a man between 40 and 49 years old in good health and CMV-seronegative.

V is TRBV28 and J is TRBJ2-3, with D uncertain. CDR1 is MDHEN and CDR2 is SYDVKM in the germline V gene. The V and J ends lost 7 bases and 2 bases respectively, with 10 bases between them. The CDR3 spans 13 residues. Written as DNA, the CDR3 is TGTGCCAGCACGAGTAGTAACACAGATACGCAGTATTTT. Its protein is CASTSSNTDTQYF.

This clone is medium-sized (0.01 to 0.1%) by frequency. The chain links TRBV5-5 to TRBJ1-1, with 9 positions matching TRBD1. Germline V CDR1 and CDR2: SGHKS, YYEKEE (reference sequence). The CDR3 is 14 residues long. V dropped 5 bases and J dropped 12; count of bases not matched to a gene: 14. CDR3 in DNA: TGTGCCAGCAGTATCGAGCCGGGACAGGGCTTAACTTTCTTT. Protein sequence: CASSIEPGQGLTFF.

The chain combines TRBV7-6 with TRBJ2-5; D is uncertain. V gave up 0 bases and J gave up 2 bases, with 4 bases separating them. The CDR3 extends over 13 amino acids. Germline CDR1 and CDR2: SGHVS and FNYEAQ. CDR3 sequence (DNA): TGTGCCAGCAGCTTAGCAGCACAAGAGACCCAGTACTTC. This sequence encodes CASSLAAQETQYF.

The genes are TRBV5-6 and TRBJ2-2, with 12 bases lining up with TRBD1. In germline, CDR1 is SGHDT, CDR2 YYEEEE. The CDR3 loop spans 17 amino acids. J was trimmed by 4 bases and V by 0 bases; bases with no gene match: 4. As DNA, the CDR3 is TGTGCCAGCAGCTTGGCCGGGACAGGGGGCCTCACCGGGGAGCTGTTTTTT. This encodes CASSLAGTGGLTGELFF.

The chain employs TRBV6-4 and TRBJ2-6, with D hard to call. CDR1 MRHNA and CDR2 SNTAGT come from the germline V gene. CDR3 length: 14 amino acids. Trimming took off 3 bases at V and 2 bases at J, with 5 bases between the two ends. The CDR3 loop reads CASSEAPGANVLTF. The CDR3 nucleotides are TGTGCCAGCAGTGAGGCTCCTGGGGCCAACGTCCTGACTTTC.

The chain uses TRBV28 and TRBJ2-3; the match to TRBD2 covers 9 bases. CDR3 length: 16 amino acids. The V segment lost 5 bases and the J segment 3 bases; nucleotides outside the gene matches: 9. In germline, CDR1 is MDHEN, CDR2 SYDVKM. The CDR3 DNA sequence: TGTGCCAGCAGTCACCTAATAGCGGGAGAGACAGATACGCAGTATTTT. Translation: CASSHLIAGETDTQYF.

This sequence joins TRBV19 and TRBJ1-1; a weak D match, TRBD1 (6 bases). The ends were cut back, 0 bases at V and 8 bases at J, with 7 bases in the middle. Germline CDR1 reads LNHDA; CDR2 reads SQIVND (reference sequence). There are 12 residues in the CDR3. The CDR3 is CASSIEDREAFF. The CDR3 DNA sequence: TGTGCCAGTAGTATAGAGGACAGAGAAGCTTTCTTT.

The chain couples TRBV14 to TRBJ1-2; TRBD1 might be the D (6 bases). This CDR3 has 15 amino acids. The ends were cut back, 4 bases at V and 8 bases at J, with 20 bases in the middle. Germline V gene data show CDR1 as SGHDN and CDR2 as FVKESK. The CDR3 sequence: CASSPRTGGAGGYTF. For the CDR3, the DNA is TGTGCCAGCAGCCCGAGGACGGGGGGCGCGGGAGGCTACACCTTC.

The gene calls are TRBV18 and TRBJ1-1; unclear D gene. The CDR3 spans 14 residues. CDR1 is KGHSH, CDR2 LQKENI, per germline. V lost 3 bases, J lost 1 base, and 9 bases lay in between. This CDR3 is CASSPVTPNTEAFF. The CDR3 nucleotides read TGTGCCAGCTCACCCGTCACTCCGAACACTGAAGCTTTCTTT.

The V call is TRBV28, the J call TRBJ1-2, with a possible D match to TRBD1 (6 bases). CDR1 is MDHEN, CDR2 SYDVKM, per germline. Trimming stripped 4 bases from V and 3 bases from J, with 12 bases between. The CDR3 has 14 residues. The DNA for the CDR3 is TGTGCCAGCAGTTCCCAGGGGCTGGACTATGGCTACACCTTC. Its protein is CASSSQGLDYGYTF.

The chain carries TRBV11-3 and TRBJ1-4; D might be TRBD1 (6 bases). The V gene lost 5 bases and the J gene lost 5 bases, with 15 bases spanning the gap. In germline, CDR1 is SGHNT, CDR2 YENEEA. The CDR3 has 15 amino acids. The CDR3 here is CASSPGDIYNEKLFF. The CDR3 nucleotides read TGTGCCAGCAGCCCCGGGGACATTTACAATGAAAAACTGTTTTTT. Full variable domain (outside the CDR3, taken from reference TRBV11-3 and TRBJ1-4): EAGVVQSPRYKIIEKKQPVAFWCNPISGHNTLYWYLQNLGQGPELLIRYENEEAVDDSQLPKDRFSAERLKGVDSTLKIQPAELGDSAVYLCASSPGDIYNEKLFFGSGTQLSVL.

The chain has TRBV4-2 and TRBJ2-7, with D possibly TRBD2 on 5 matching bases. Germline CDR1 is LGHNA and CDR2 is YNFKEQ. This CDR3 spans 15 amino acids. Trimming pared 0 bases from V and 1 base from J, leaving 10 bases between. The CDR3 sequence: CASSQDQEASYEQYF. The CDR3 DNA is TGTGCCAGCAGCCAAGATCAGGAGGCGTCCTACGAGCAGTACTTC.

J is TRBJ2-3 and V is TRBV4-2, with 10 bases lining up with TRBD2. The trim removed 0 bases at V and 2 bases at J, leaving 8 bases unmatched. The CDR3 totals 18 residues. Germline CDR1 reads LGHNA; CDR2 reads YNFKEQ. The CDR3: CASSQDRLAGVATDTQYF. CDR3 DNA: TGTGCCAGCAGCCAAGATCGTCTAGCGGGAGTGGCCACAGATACGCAGTATTTT.

CDR3: CASSLRQGEDGYTF. As DNA, the CDR3 is TGTGCCAGCAGCTTACGACAGGGTGAGGATGGCTACACCTTC. This sequence joins TRBV7-8 and TRBJ1-2; 7 nucleotides line up with TRBD1. Per the germline V gene, CDR1 is SGHVS and CDR2 is FQNEAQ. With 2 bases clipped from V and 6 bases from J, the junction kept 6 bases outside the gene matches. The CDR3 runs to 14 residues. The full variable domain, its missing parts supplied by reference TRBV7-8 and TRBJ1-2, is GAGVSQSPRYKVAKRGQDVALRCDPISGHVSLFWYQQALGQGPEFLTYFQNEAQLDKSGLPSDRFFAERPEGSVSTLKIQRTQQEDSAVYLCASSLRQGEDGYTFGSGTRLTVV.

This sequence joins TRBV7-9 and TRBJ1-2; TRBD1 agrees at 9 bases. The V and J ends lost 3 bases and 9 bases, in that order; junction bases with no gene match: 11. Germline-derived CDR1 and CDR2 are SEHNR and FQNEAQ (reference sequence). The CDR3 is 15 residues long. Written as DNA, the CDR3 is TGTGCCAGCAGCTTGACAAAAACAGGGGGCGGGAGCTACACCTTC. Protein sequence: CASSLTKTGGGSYTF.

The chain recombines TRBV5-1 with TRBJ2-7, with 9 bases lining up with TRBD2. The junction had 7 bases not matched to a gene; V was cut back by 6 bases and J by 3 bases. Germline values: CDR1 SGHRS, CDR2 YFSETQ. The length of the CDR3 is 14 residues. DNA for the CDR3: TGCGCCAGCACGATGCGGGAGGGCCACTACGAGCAGTACTTC. Translating gives CASTMREGHYEQYF.

The V and J genes are TRBV6-4 and TRBJ2-3, with 9 bases matching TRBD2. Germline CDR1 and CDR2: MRHNA and SNTAGT. After removal of 5 bases from V and 0 bases from J, the junction contained 3 bases not matched to a gene. The CDR3 has 15 amino acids. For the CDR3, the DNA is TGTGCCAGCAGTATTACTAGCGGGAGCACAGATACGCAGTATTTT. This encodes CASSITSGSTDTQYF.

The chain has TRBV6-1 and TRBJ2-7; D is unresolved. The CDR3 spans 13 residues. Germline values: CDR1 MNHNS, CDR2 SASEGT. The V end was cut by 1 base, the J end by 0 bases, with 4 bases between. The CDR3 nucleotides are TGTGCCAGCAGTGAAGGGCCCTCCTACGAGCAGTACTTC. Its translation: CASSEGPSYEQYF.